Sequencing of this T cell receptor (beta chain) was carried out in a study of shared clonotypes between healthy human individuals. Profiled with immunoSEQ multiplex PCR; TCRdb holds only in-frame clones, not every one. Of about 2.4 million clones in the sample, approximately 93% were seen once. Those who donated were healthy HIV-negative adults, with no recent acute infections or vaccinations reported. This CDR3 has 12 amino acids. The germline CDR1 and CDR2 sequences are ENHRY and SYGVKD. V was cut by 6 bases and J by 5 bases, with 10 bases left in between. The rearrangement links TRBV10-3 to TRBJ2-5; D gene unclear. The sequence derives from a man younger than 35 in good health. Some clones in this sample may be carry-over from other donors' samples. Sequencing input: naive CD4+ T cells from PBMCs. Subset given: CD45RA+ positively selected. The DNA for the CDR3 is TGTGCCATCAGGGGCGATCGGGAGACCCAGTACTTC. This gives the protein CAIRGDRETQYF.